What follows are 26 T cell receptor beta chains derived from one specimen sequenced in a study of blood T cell repertoires in COVID-19. Some clones are missing from TCRdb's copy, which holds only in-frame ones; the method was immunoSEQ multiplex PCR. The sample holds some 270,000 clones; approximately 89% are singletons and the top ten take around 3%. Source material: PBMCs or T cells enriched from blood (not recorded which). The receptors come from a woman in her forties who had been exposed to COVID-19.

The chain recombines TRBV10-3 with TRBJ2-7, with D tentatively TRBD2 (5 bases). V was cut by 8 bases and J by 3 bases, with 14 bases left in between. The CDR3 spans 13 residues. From germline, CDR1 is ENHRY and CDR2 SYGVKD. CDR3 sequence: CAIGTREGYEQYV. The CDR3 nucleotides read TGTGCCATCGGAACGAGGGAAGGCTACGAGCAGTACGTC.

Details on this clone: Other DNA sequences within the sample encode an identical CDR3. The chain combines TRBV5-1 with TRBJ1-1, with D possibly being TRBD1 (5 bases). V lost 1 base, J lost 1 base, and 5 bases lay in between. In germline, CDR1 is SGHRS, CDR2 YFSETQ. The CDR3 length is 13 residues. The CDR3 protein is CASSLRGNTEAFF. The CDR3 coding sequence is TGCGCCAGCAGCTTGAGGGGGAACACTGAAGCTTTCTTT.

The rearrangement uses TRBV3-1 (or the pseudogene TRBV3-2) and TRBJ1-4; D is possibly TRBD1 (6 bases). The CDR3 covers 15 residues. The germline V gene encodes CDR1 LGHDT and CDR2 YNNKEL (reference sequence). V lost 4 bases, J lost 7 bases, and 16 bases lay in between. CDR3 protein: CASSPMTGHLEKLFF. The DNA of the CDR3 is TGTGCCAGCAGCCCAATGACAGGCCATCTTGAAAAACTGTTTTTT.

This clone was seen just once. At one of its ends the junction is not consistent with the germline gene, which may arise from a read error. The chain combines TRBV7-7 with TRBJ1-1, with D unresolved. This CDR3 is 15 amino acids long. CDR1 is SSHAT and CDR2 is FNYEAQ in the germline V gene (reference sequence). CDR3 DNA: TGTGCTAGCAGCCCCTTGGGGAGGAAAAACACTGAAGCTTTCTTT. Its translation is CASSPLGRKNTEAFF.

The gene calls are TRBV24-1 and TRBJ2-7, with TRBD2 identical over 9 bases. There are 17 residues in the CDR3. CDR1 and CDR2 (germline): KGHDR, SFDVKD. CDR3 nucleotide sequence: TGTGCACGCAAAGGGATAGCGGGAGCCCCTTGCTCCTACGAGCAGTACGTC. Amino acids: CARKGIAGAPCSYEQYV.

The CDR3, as DNA: TGTGCCAGCCGCGGGACTCAGAACACCGGGGAGCTGTTTTTT. Translation: CASRGTQNTGELFF. J is TRBJ2-2 and V is TRBV7-2; maybe TRBD2 (6 bases). The germline gives CDR1 SGHTA, CDR2 FQGNSA. CDR3 length equals 14 residues. Trimming stripped 8 bases from V and 1 base from J, with 11 bases between.

This clone was counted only a few times. The V and J genes are TRBV2 and TRBJ1-1; TRBD1 matches at 8 bases. J lost 4 bases, V lost 7 bases, and 8 bases had no gene match. Germline V gene lookup returns CDR1 SNHLY and CDR2 FYNNEI. This CDR3 comprises 14 residues. This CDR3 reads CASTLTGAGTEAFF. CDR3 sequence (DNA): TGTGCCAGCACTTTGACAGGGGCGGGCACTGAAGCTTTCTTT.

The rearrangement joins TRBV9 to TRBJ2-3; 8 bases align to TRBD2. With 3 bases clipped from V and 3 bases from J, the junction kept 6 bases outside the gene matches. This CDR3 region has 15 residues. Looked up from germline, CDR1 is SGDLS and CDR2 is YYNGEE. CDR3 sequence (DNA): TGTGCCAGCAGCGACGGGGGGGCCACAACAGATACGCAGTATTTT. This encodes CASSDGGATTDTQYF.

This sequence joins TRBV4-3 and TRBJ2-1; D unclear. The V and J ends lost 5 bases and 8 bases respectively, with 10 bases between them. The CDR3 runs 12 residues. The germline CDR1 and CDR2 sequences are LGHNA and YSLEER. The CDR3 loop is CASSVRRDEQFF. The CDR3 DNA reads as TGCGCCAGCAGCGTGAGGCGAGATGAGCAGTTCTTC.

The chain carries TRBV11-2 and TRBJ2-5; 13 nucleotides agree with TRBD2. The CDR3 covers 16 residues. The germline gives CDR1 SGHAT, CDR2 FQNNGV. The J segment lost 1 base and the V segment lost 1 base, leaving 0 bases of the junction unmatched. This CDR3 reads CASSLGLAGGQETQYF. CDR3 in DNA: TGTGCCAGCAGCTTAGGACTAGCGGGAGGCCAAGAGACCCAGTACTTC.

This chain uses TRBV9 with TRBJ2-6; D is possibly TRBD1 (6 bases). Germline V lookup: CDR1 SGDLS, CDR2 YYNGEE. V lost 4 bases, J lost 5 bases, and 16 bases lay in between. CDR3 length: 16 amino acids. This CDR3 is CASSSTTGGRANVLTF. CDR3 DNA: TGTGCCAGCAGCTCGACGACAGGTGGGAGGGCCAACGTCCTGACTTTC.

This rearrangement joins TRBV3-1 (or the pseudogene TRBV3-2) to TRBJ2-1; 11 positions match TRBD2. With 4 bases clipped from V and 12 bases from J, the junction kept 11 bases outside the gene matches. The CDR3 has 15 amino acids. Germline V gene lookup returns CDR1 LGHDT and CDR2 YNNKEL (reference sequence). Here the CDR3 reads CASSPPGLAVLRQFF. CDR3 DNA sequence: TGTGCCAGCAGCCCCCCGGGACTAGCGGTCTTGCGGCAGTTCTTC.

The chain uses TRBV7-8 and TRBJ1-2; maybe TRBD1 (6 bases). The CDR3 runs 14 residues. Germline-derived CDR1 and CDR2 are SGHVS and FQNEAQ. V dropped 1 base and J dropped 7 bases, with 13 bases sitting between them. CDR3 bases: TGTGCCAGCAGCTTAGGCGGGGGCTGGGGTGGCTACACCTTC. Its translation: CASSLGGGWGGYTF. Full variable domain (outside the CDR3, taken from reference TRBV7-8 and TRBJ1-2): GAGVSQSPRYKVAKRGQDVALRCDPISGHVSLFWYQQALGQGPEFLTYFQNEAQLDKSGLPSDRFFAERPEGSVSTLKIQRTQQEDSAVYLCASSLGGGWGGYTFGSGTRLTVV.

In its sample, this clone was seen a few times. V usage is TRBV7-2 and J usage is TRBJ1-6, with D perhaps matching TRBD1 (6 bases). The CDR3 is made up of 13 amino acids. The V gene's germline CDR1 is SGHTA and CDR2 FQGNSA. Trimming cost V 3 bases and J 7 bases, with 7 bases left between them. CDR3 in amino acids: CASSFGGNSPLHF. Written as DNA, the CDR3 is TGTGCCAGCAGCTTTGGGGGCAATTCACCCCTCCACTTT. The variable domain in full, with the rest retrieved from reference TRBV7-2 and TRBJ1-6, is GAGVSQSPSNKVTEKGKDVELRCDPISGHTALYWYRQSLGQGLEFLIYFQGNSAPDKSGLPSDRFSAERTGGSVSTLTIQRTQQEDSAVYLCASSFGGNSPLHFGNGTRLTVT.

The chain is built from TRBV6-6 and TRBJ2-3; TRBD2 matches at 8 bases. Per the germline V gene, CDR1 is MNHNY and CDR2 is SVGAGI (reference sequence). The CDR3 has 15 amino acids. Trimming cost V 5 bases and J 6 bases; bases outside gene matches: 10. CDR3 sequence reads: CASSPLRGGLDTQYF. CDR3 nucleotide sequence: TGTGCCAGCAGTCCCCTACGGGGGGGCCTGGATACGCAGTATTTT.

In DNA form, the CDR3 reads TGCGCCAGCAGCCTAAACCCCCGGACCGTGGCGGGCGAAAAACTGTTTTTT. It encodes CASSLNPRTVAGEKLFF. The chain has TRBV4-3 and TRBJ1-4; no clear D gene. Trimming took off 4 bases at V and 8 bases at J, with 23 bases between the two ends. The CDR3 covers 17 residues. Germline values: CDR1 LGHNA, CDR2 YSLEER.

On this clone: Other DNA sequences in the sample encode the same CDR3. The chain carries TRBV7-3 and TRBJ1-1; D is unresolved. Germline V gene data show CDR1 as SGHTA and CDR2 as FQGTGA. This CDR3 is 13 amino acids long. Trimming took off 1 base at V and 1 base at J, with 4 bases between the two ends. CDR3 sequence reads: CASSLRQNTEAFF. DNA of the CDR3: TGTGCCAGCAGCTTAAGACAGAACACTGAAGCTTTCTTT.

J is TRBJ2-7 and V is TRBV6-6; TRBD1 matches 8 bases. The germline CDR1 and CDR2 sequences are MNHNY and SVGAGI (reference sequence). The CDR3 loop spans 12 amino acids. V dropped 6 bases and J dropped 6; count of bases not matched to a gene: 4. CDR3 sequence (DNA): TGTGCCAGCAGAAAGCAGGGGGCCGAGCAGTACTTC. It codes for CASRKQGAEQYF.

This clone has only a few counts. The chain has TRBV4-2 and TRBJ2-5; TRBD2 matches 8 bases. The CDR3 covers 15 residues. V shed 1 base, J shed 2 bases, and the junction held 3 bases outside the gene matches. Germline loops: CDR1 LGHNA, CDR2 YNFKEQ. The CDR3 DNA is TGTGCCAGCAGCCAAGCGCGGGGGGCACAAGAGACCCAGTACTTC. The encoded protein is CASSQARGAQETQYF.

V and J are TRBV6-5 and TRBJ1-1, with a tentative D call TRBD1 (5 bases). The V gene's germline CDR1 is MNHEY and CDR2 SVGAGI. CDR3 length equals 13 residues. V lost 8 bases and J 5 bases, leaving 15 bases between the germline ends. CDR3 nucleotides: TGTGCCAGCTCGGTGCAGGGTGTAACTGAAGCTTTCTTT. Translated: CASSVQGVTEAFF.

This sequence joins TRBV5-1 and TRBJ1-2; the D gene is possibly TRBD1 (6 bases). The V gene's germline CDR1 is SGHRS and CDR2 YFSETQ. Deletions cut 6 bases from V and 5 bases from J, with 32 bases between. This CDR3 is built from 19 residues. CDR3: CASTARGGHGENVRYGYTF. CDR3 DNA: TGCGCCAGCACCGCAAGGGGGGGCCACGGGGAGAATGTACGGTATGGCTACACCTTC.

The chain joins TRBV30 to TRBJ1-6; TRBD1 is a possible D gene (5 bases). The germline gives CDR1 GTSNPN, CDR2 SVGIG (reference sequence). V was pared by 5 bases and J by 10 bases, with 18 bases between. This CDR3 has 14 residues. The CDR3 bases are TGTGCCTGGGGCCGGGGGTGGGGAGGCTCACCCCTCCACTTT. Translation: CAWGRGWGGSPLHF.

The chain recombines TRBV5-4 with TRBJ1-5; TRBD1 matches 8 bases. V shed 2 bases, J shed 10 bases, and the junction held 2 bases outside the gene matches. CDR1 and CDR2 (germline): SGHNT, YYREEE (reference sequence). This CDR3 is built from 12 residues. CDR3 in DNA: TGTGCCAGCAGCTTTACAGGGGGACCCCAGCATTTT. Encoded protein: CASSFTGGPQHF.

Worth noting for this clone: The junction and the germline gene differ at one end; a read error may be behind it. The rearrangement joins TRBV5-1 to TRBJ2-3; 8 nucleotides line up with TRBD2. There are 15 residues in the CDR3. The V gene's germline CDR1 is SGHRS and CDR2 YFSETQ. CDR3 sequence: CASSLERERGDTQYF. CDR3 DNA sequence: TGTGCCAGCAGCCTGGAGCGGGAGAGGGGAGATACGCAGTATTTT.

The rearrangement uses TRBV7-2 and TRBJ2-2, with D perhaps TRBD2 (5 bases). This CDR3 region has 15 residues. Trimming left V 4 bases short and J 3 bases short, with 12 bases between. CDR1 and CDR2 from the germline V gene are SGHTA and FQGNSA. CDR3 sequence: CASSSPGSYTGELFF. As DNA, the CDR3 is TGTGCCAGCAGCTCCCCGGGATCTTACACCGGGGAGCTGTTTTTT.

This clone was observed a handful of times. V and J are TRBV4-3 and TRBJ2-1; a possible D gene is TRBD1 (5 bases). There are 14 residues in the CDR3. Trimming left V 4 bases short and J 3 bases short, with 10 bases between. Per germline, CDR1 LGHNA and CDR2 YSLEER. The CDR3 nucleotides read TGCGCCAGCAGCCCGCAGACAGTCTACAATGAGCAGTTCTTC. Protein product: CASSPQTVYNEQFF.